Included here is one TCR beta chain sequence, with context. TCRdb called the reads again in MiXCR, with one record for every CDR3 protein. The sample holds under 250,000 distinct CDR3 sequences, more than 25% seen once. V lost 5 bases and J lost 0, with 8 bases in between. Per the germline V gene, CDR1 is LNHDA and CDR2 is SQIVND (reference sequence). The CDR3 loop spans 15 amino acids. This sample is drawn from a study of kidney transplant recipient with SARS-CoV-2 infection. The input for sequencing was a blood sample, taken at baseline and on day 111 from a kidney transplant recipient. The TCR comes from a male patient aged 25-45 years who had COVID-19 and was a kidney transplant recipient. T cells may partly derive from the graft donor. J is TRBJ2-6 and V is TRBV19; no reliable D call. The CDR3 DNA reads TGTGCCAGTAGTGTCACGATCTCTGGGGCCAACGTCCTGACTTTC. Translation: CASSVTISGANVLTF.